The rows below give T cell receptor beta chains drawn from one sample of a study of T-cell reconstitution after alpha-beta-depleted transplantation in children. TCRdb recomputed calls from the PCR reads with MiXCR, one row per CDR3 protein. This sample has almost 400,000 distinct CDR3 sequences, with 20% found just once. The sample in question was PBMCs from the stem cell graft donor, obtained from the stem cell graft. These receptors were obtained from a human donor who donated a stem cell graft to a child with acute myeloid leukemia. Each CDR3 is given with its conserved first and last residue. The D gene is left open where the match is weak. Size tells how often a clone was seen (once, few, many) or the class of an expanded clone, and some rows leave it out.

J gene: TRBJ2-1; D gene: TRBD2; V gene: TRBV20-1; clone size: NA; CDR3 length: 14; CDR3 protein: CSAMTSGRSHEQFF; CDR3 DNA: TGCAGTGCCATGACTAGCGGGAGGTCCCATGAGCAGTTCTTC
J gene: TRBJ1-1; D gene: NA; V gene: TRBV5-1; clone size: NA; CDR3 length: 17; CDR3 protein: CASSPMGGNNMNTEAFF; CDR3 DNA: TGCGCCAGCAGCCCAATGGGAGGGAATAATATGAACACTGAAGCTTTCTTT
J gene: TRBJ1-2; D gene: NA; V gene: TRBV12-3/TRBV12-4; clone size: few; CDR3 length: 15; CDR3 protein: CASSLLGNPTGGYTF; CDR3 DNA: TGTGCCAGCAGTTTGTTGGGGAACCCCACGGGAGGCTACACCTTC
J gene: TRBJ2-3; D gene: NA; V gene: TRBV20-1; clone size: NA; CDR3 length: 12; CDR3 protein: CSGAEATDTQYF; CDR3 DNA: TGCAGTGGAGCGGAGGCCACAGATACGCAGTATTTT
J gene: TRBJ2-5; D gene: TRBD2; V gene: TRBV20-1; clone size: NA; CDR3 length: 15; CDR3 protein: CSATPRTGGGETQYF; CDR3 DNA: TGCAGTGCCACCCCCCGAACGGGAGGAGGGGAGACCCAGTACTTC
J gene: TRBJ2-6; D gene: NA; V gene: TRBV7-8; clone size: few; CDR3 length: 18; CDR3 protein: CASSFGRKGISGANVLTF; CDR3 DNA: TGTGCCAGCAGCTTTGGGAGAAAGGGAATCTCTGGGGCCAACGTCCTGACTTTC
J gene: TRBJ2-7; D gene: TRBD1; V gene: TRBV25-1; clone size: few; CDR3 length: 15; CDR3 protein: CASSGETGSSYEQYF; CDR3 DNA: TGTGCCAGCAGCGGAGAGACAGGGAGCTCCTACGAGCAGTACTTC
J gene: TRBJ1-4; D gene: TRBD1; V gene: TRBV20-1; clone size: NA; CDR3 length: 15; CDR3 protein: CSAVIPGQGNEKLFF; CDR3 DNA: TGCAGTGCCGTGATACCGGGACAGGGTAATGAAAAACTGTTTTTT
J gene: TRBJ2-5; D gene: NA; V gene: TRBV10-2; clone size: NA; CDR3 length: 14; CDR3 protein: CASSVVSLGETQYF; CDR3 DNA: TGCGCCAGCAGTGTTGTCAGTCTGGGGGAGACCCAGTACTTC
J gene: TRBJ2-1; D gene: TRBD2; V gene: TRBV4-3; clone size: few; CDR3 length: 16; CDR3 protein: CASSQDAAGSYNEQFF; CDR3 DNA: TGCGCCAGCAGCCAAGATGCAGCGGGATCCTACAATGAGCAGTTCTTC
J gene: TRBJ2-3; D gene: NA; V gene: TRBV2; clone size: NA; CDR3 length: 18; CDR3 protein: CASSQSRGQVGGPDTQYF; CDR3 DNA: TGTGCCAGCAGTCAATCAAGGGGCCAAGTCGGGGGCCCAGATACGCAGTATTTT
J gene: TRBJ2-5; D gene: NA; V gene: TRBV7-9; clone size: NA; CDR3 length: 15; CDR3 protein: CASSGPGDYQETQYF; CDR3 DNA: TGTGCCAGCAGCGGGCCCGGCGACTATCAAGAGACCCAGTACTTC
J gene: TRBJ1-1; D gene: TRBD1; V gene: TRBV5-1; clone size: NA; CDR3 length: 17; CDR3 protein: CASSPRGYGQGRAEAFF; CDR3 DNA: TGCGCCAGCAGCCCCAGGGGTTACGGACAGGGTCGCGCTGAAGCTTTCTTT
J gene: TRBJ2-3; D gene: TRBD2; V gene: TRBV6-5; clone size: NA; CDR3 length: 15; CDR3 protein: CASSYAGDYTDTQYF; CDR3 DNA: TGTGCCAGCAGTTACGCCGGGGACTACACAGATACGCAGTATTTT
J gene: TRBJ2-7; D gene: TRBD2; V gene: TRBV7-9; clone size: NA; CDR3 length: 14; CDR3 protein: CASSLALAGVEQYF; CDR3 DNA: TGTGCCAGCAGCTTAGCTCTAGCGGGAGTTGAGCAGTACTTC
J gene: TRBJ1-5; D gene: NA; V gene: TRBV6-6; clone size: many; CDR3 length: 11; CDR3 protein: CATRGGQPQHF; CDR3 DNA: TGTGCCACCAGAGGGGGACAGCCCCAGCATTTT
J gene: TRBJ2-3; D gene: NA; V gene: TRBV6-5; clone size: many; CDR3 length: 17; CDR3 protein: CASSYVSAGLSTDTQYF; CDR3 DNA: TGTGCCAGCAGTTACGTTTCAGCCGGGCTAAGCACAGATACGCAGTATTTT
J gene: TRBJ2-7; D gene: TRBD2; V gene: TRBV12-3/TRBV12-4; clone size: few; CDR3 length: 15; CDR3 protein: CASTGPSGRAHEQYF; CDR3 DNA: TGTGCCAGCACCGGACCTAGCGGGAGGGCCCACGAGCAGTACTTC
J gene: TRBJ2-3; D gene: NA; V gene: TRBV6-5; clone size: few; CDR3 length: 14; CDR3 protein: CASSWSQDTDTQYF; CDR3 DNA: TGTGCCAGCAGTTGGAGCCAGGACACAGATACGCAGTATTTT
J gene: TRBJ2-1; D gene: TRBD2; V gene: TRBV12-3/TRBV12-4; clone size: few; CDR3 length: 16; CDR3 protein: CASSFPGLVSYNEQFF; CDR3 DNA: TGTGCCAGCAGTTTCCCGGGACTAGTTTCATACAATGAGCAGTTCTTC
J gene: TRBJ2-3; D gene: TRBD2; V gene: TRBV18; clone size: many; CDR3 length: 16; CDR3 protein: CASSPAGGHRGDTQYF; CDR3 DNA: TGTGCCAGCTCACCGGCGGGAGGCCACAGAGGAGATACGCAGTATTTT
J gene: TRBJ2-7; D gene: TRBD2; V gene: TRBV20-1; clone size: few; CDR3 length: 16; CDR3 protein: CSARDTGLAGLYEQYF; CDR3 DNA: TGCAGTGCTAGAGATACGGGACTAGCGGGTCTGTACGAGCAGTACTTC
J gene: TRBJ2-1; D gene: NA; V gene: TRBV7-9; clone size: NA; CDR3 length: 15; CDR3 protein: CASSLVGDRYNEQFF; CDR3 DNA: TGTGCCAGCAGCTTAGTAGGGGACCGTTACAATGAGCAGTTCTTC
J gene: TRBJ2-5; D gene: TRBD2; V gene: TRBV10-2; clone size: few; CDR3 length: 16; CDR3 protein: CASSRLRLASQETQYF; CDR3 DNA: TGCGCCAGCAGCAGACTTAGACTAGCGTCCCAAGAGACCCAGTACTTC
J gene: TRBJ2-1; D gene: TRBD2; V gene: TRBV9; clone size: NA; CDR3 length: 15; CDR3 protein: CASSVSGTSAKEQFF; CDR3 DNA: TGTGCCAGCAGCGTATCCGGGACTAGCGCCAAGGAGCAGTTCTTC
J gene: TRBJ2-5; D gene: TRBD1; V gene: TRBV28; clone size: NA; CDR3 length: 14; CDR3 protein: CASTGQGLQETQYF; CDR3 DNA: TGTGCCAGCACGGGACAGGGGCTCCAAGAGACCCAGTACTTC
J gene: TRBJ2-7; D gene: NA; V gene: TRBV25-1; clone size: once; CDR3 length: 15; CDR3 protein: CASSDGGRGAHEQYF; CDR3 DNA: TGTGCCAGCAGTGACGGTGGCAGGGGGGCCCACGAGCAGTACTTC
J gene: TRBJ2-3; D gene: NA; V gene: TRBV11-2; clone size: NA; CDR3 length: 13; CDR3 protein: CASSQDFTDTQYF; CDR3 DNA: TGTGCCAGCAGCCAAGACTTCACAGATACGCAGTATTTT
J gene: TRBJ1-2; D gene: NA; V gene: TRBV6-2/TRBV6-3; clone size: few; CDR3 length: 13; CDR3 protein: CASSYSTGTGYTF; CDR3 DNA: TGTGCCAGCAGTTACAGTACTGGAACTGGCTACACCTTC
J gene: TRBJ2-1; D gene: TRBD2; V gene: TRBV5-1; clone size: NA; CDR3 length: 17; CDR3 protein: CASSFGLAGLSYNEQFF; CDR3 DNA: TGCGCCAGCAGCTTCGGACTAGCGGGGCTCTCCTACAATGAGCAGTTCTTC
J gene: TRBJ2-7; D gene: TRBD1; V gene: TRBV20-1; clone size: many; CDR3 length: 13; CDR3 protein: CSAPGQGGYEQYF; CDR3 DNA: TGCAGTGCCCCAGGACAGGGTGGTTACGAGCAGTACTTC
J gene: TRBJ2-3; D gene: NA; V gene: TRBV12-3/TRBV12-4; clone size: many; CDR3 length: 15; CDR3 protein: CASSPGTLGRDTQYF; CDR3 DNA: TGTGCCAGCAGTCCAGGGACTCTAGGGAGGGATACGCAGTATTTT
J gene: TRBJ2-2; D gene: NA; V gene: TRBV28; clone size: NA; CDR3 length: 14; CDR3 protein: CASSLVRNTGELFF; CDR3 DNA: TGTGCCAGCAGTTTGGTTCGGAACACCGGGGAGCTGTTTTTT
J gene: TRBJ2-7; D gene: NA; V gene: TRBV28; clone size: once; CDR3 length: 13; CDR3 protein: CASSSSNTYEQYF; CDR3 DNA: TGTGCCAGCAGTTCCTCTAACACCTACGAGCAGTACTTC
J gene: TRBJ2-7; D gene: TRBD1; V gene: TRBV6-5; clone size: few; CDR3 length: 18; CDR3 protein: CASSYSPGGWTGSYEQYF; CDR3 DNA: TGTGCCAGCAGTTACTCGCCAGGGGGCTGGACTGGCTCCTACGAGCAGTACTTC
J gene: TRBJ2-7; D gene: NA; V gene: TRBV5-1; clone size: NA; CDR3 length: 13; CDR3 protein: CATFERVRYEQYF; CDR3 DNA: TGCGCCACCTTCGAGAGAGTAAGATACGAGCAGTACTTC
J gene: TRBJ1-4; D gene: NA; V gene: TRBV6-1; clone size: NA; CDR3 length: 14; CDR3 protein: CASSGGTYNEKLFF; CDR3 DNA: TGTGCCAGCAGTGGTGGGACCTATAATGAAAAACTGTTTTTT
J gene: TRBJ1-5; D gene: TRBD1; V gene: TRBV7-2; clone size: few; CDR3 length: 15; CDR3 protein: CASSSPGTGVQPQHF; CDR3 DNA: TGTGCCAGCAGCTCCCCGGGGACAGGGGTACAGCCCCAGCATTTT
J gene: TRBJ2-1; D gene: NA; V gene: TRBV5-5; clone size: many; CDR3 length: 15; CDR3 protein: CASSSLELSYNEQFF; CDR3 DNA: TGTGCCAGCAGCTCCCTAGAGCTCTCCTACAATGAGCAGTTCTTC
J gene: TRBJ2-2; D gene: NA; V gene: TRBV29-1; clone size: NA; CDR3 length: 14; CDR3 protein: CSVAGGKNTGELFF; CDR3 DNA: TGCAGCGTCGCTGGGGGGAAGAACACCGGGGAGCTGTTTTTT
J gene: TRBJ2-1; D gene: NA; V gene: TRBV5-1; clone size: NA; CDR3 length: 13; CDR3 protein: CASSFVGAGEQFF; CDR3 DNA: TGCGCCAGCAGCTTTGTGGGGGCGGGTGAGCAGTTCTTC
J gene: TRBJ2-7; D gene: NA; V gene: TRBV20-1; clone size: NA; CDR3 length: 13; CDR3 protein: CSAPDGTATEQYF; CDR3 DNA: TGCAGTGCCCCTGACGGGACGGCTACCGAGCAGTACTTC
J gene: TRBJ2-1; D gene: NA; V gene: TRBV20-1; clone size: many; CDR3 length: 13; CDR3 protein: CSARSPSLEEQFF; CDR3 DNA: TGCAGTGCTAGGTCTCCTAGCCTTGAGGAGCAGTTCTTC
J gene: TRBJ1-1; D gene: NA; V gene: TRBV20-1; clone size: few; CDR3 length: 15; CDR3 protein: CSARDRNGGVAEAFF; CDR3 DNA: TGCAGTGCTAGAGATCGGAATGGGGGCGTTGCTGAAGCTTTCTTT
J gene: TRBJ2-1; D gene: NA; V gene: TRBV11-2; clone size: few; CDR3 length: 14; CDR3 protein: CASSTSGQYNEQFF; CDR3 DNA: TGTGCCAGCAGCACCAGCGGACAGTACAATGAGCAGTTCTTC
J gene: TRBJ2-5; D gene: NA; V gene: TRBV18; clone size: few; CDR3 length: 12; CDR3 protein: CASASGEETQYF; CDR3 DNA: TGTGCCAGCGCCTCAGGGGAGGAGACCCAGTACTTC
J gene: TRBJ2-7; D gene: NA; V gene: TRBV12-3/TRBV12-4; clone size: NA; CDR3 length: 15; CDR3 protein: CASSPDRSGSYEQYF; CDR3 DNA: TGTGCCAGCAGTCCGGACCGTAGCGGTTCCTACGAGCAGTACTTC
J gene: TRBJ1-1; D gene: TRBD1; V gene: TRBV20-1; clone size: few; CDR3 length: 13; CDR3 protein: CSADRGQITEAFF; CDR3 DNA: TGCAGTGCGGACAGGGGGCAAATCACTGAAGCTTTCTTT
J gene: TRBJ2-5; D gene: TRBD2; V gene: TRBV20-1; clone size: few; CDR3 length: 17; CDR3 protein: CSASFTGLAGGGETQYF; CDR3 DNA: TGCAGTGCTAGTTTTACAGGACTAGCGGGAGGCGGCGAGACCCAGTACTTC
J gene: TRBJ2-7; D gene: TRBD2; V gene: TRBV5-1; clone size: few; CDR3 length: 16; CDR3 protein: CASDDREGGPIDEQYF; CDR3 DNA: TGCGCCAGCGACGACAGAGAGGGAGGGCCGATAGACGAGCAGTACTTC
J gene: TRBJ2-2; D gene: NA; V gene: TRBV29-1; clone size: few; CDR3 length: 12; CDR3 protein: CSVLGGTGELFF; CDR3 DNA: TGCAGCGTACTGGGTGGCACCGGGGAGCTGTTTTTT
J gene: TRBJ2-5; D gene: TRBD1; V gene: TRBV20-1; clone size: many; CDR3 length: 14; CDR3 protein: CSARRGQAQETQYF; CDR3 DNA: TGCAGTGCTAGGCGCGGACAGGCCCAAGAGACCCAGTACTTC
J gene: TRBJ2-5; D gene: TRBD1; V gene: TRBV5-1; clone size: few; CDR3 length: 14; CDR3 protein: CASSFDRGEETQYF; CDR3 DNA: TGCGCCAGCAGCTTCGACAGGGGAGAAGAGACCCAGTACTTC
J gene: TRBJ1-1; D gene: NA; V gene: TRBV15; clone size: NA; CDR3 length: 14; CDR3 protein: CATSGRVQDTEAFF; CDR3 DNA: TGTGCCACCAGCGGCCGGGTTCAAGACACTGAAGCTTTCTTT
J gene: TRBJ2-7; D gene: TRBD1; V gene: TRBV28; clone size: NA; CDR3 length: 13; CDR3 protein: CASSLGRGREQYF; CDR3 DNA: TGTGCCAGCAGTTTAGGCAGGGGGCGCGAGCAGTACTTC